Listed here are 9 T cell receptor beta chains from one sample, sequenced in a study of blood T cell repertoires in COVID-19. Produced via immunoSEQ multiplex PCR; TCRdb's table is partial and in-frame only. The table shows 350,000 to 450,000 clones, with about 88% occurring only once. Sequencing input: peripheral blood. The receptors here all came from a woman aged 55-69 years with COVID-19, enrolled during active disease.

The V call is TRBV6-4, the J call TRBJ1-1, with D possibly being TRBD1 (6 bases). The germline CDR1 and CDR2 sequences are MRHNA and SNTAGT. The V end lost 3 bases, the J end lost 5 bases, and 16 bases lay between the germline ends. The CDR3 loop spans 15 amino acids. The CDR3, as DNA: TGTGCCAGCAGTGAAACCGGGACAAGGCCTACTGAAGCTTTCTTT. Protein product: CASSETGTRPTEAFF.

The chain has TRBV4-2 and TRBJ2-1; 10 nucleotides line up with TRBD2. This CDR3 contains 19 residues. V shed 1 base, J shed 7 bases, and the junction held 16 bases outside the gene matches. CDR1 and CDR2 (germline): LGHNA, YNFKEQ. CDR3 region: CASSQAMRSGGARNNEQFF. CDR3 DNA sequence: TGTGCCAGCAGCCAAGCAATGAGGAGCGGGGGGGCACGTAATAATGAGCAGTTCTTC.

V usage is TRBV11-3 and J usage is TRBJ1-5; perhaps TRBD1 as D (5 bases). The CDR3 consists of 14 residues. Deletions cut 4 bases from V and 3 bases from J, with 10 bases between. The germline gives CDR1 SGHNT, CDR2 YENEEA. The CDR3 region has the DNA TGTGCCAGCAGCTCACAGGTCCACAATCAGCCCCAGCATTTT. This codes for CASSSQVHNQPQHF.

This clone appeared many times. The V call is TRBV2, the J call TRBJ2-7; D perhaps matches TRBD2 (5 bases). Trimming took off 11 bases at V and 4 bases at J, with 18 bases between the two ends. The CDR3 contains 13 residues. Germline V gene data show CDR1 as SNHLY and CDR2 as FYNNEI. CDR3 amino acids: CACRGSATYEQYF. The CDR3 nucleotides are TGTGCCTGCCGAGGGAGCGCTACGTACGAGCAGTACTTC.

In nucleotides, the CDR3 is TGTGCCAGCAGCGGAGGATCTCGGGGGGGCTCGTTTTACGGGGAGCTGTTTTTT. It encodes CASSGGSRGGSFYGELFF. The J gene is TRBJ2-2, the V gene TRBV3-1 (or the pseudogene TRBV3-2), with 8 bases fitting TRBD2. The germline V gene encodes CDR1 LGHDT and CDR2 YNNKEL (reference sequence). This CDR3 is built from 18 residues. Unmatched junction bases numbered 18, after V lost 5 bases and J lost 7 bases.

This clone has just a few counts. The rearrangement uses TRBV6-5 and TRBJ1-2; the match to TRBD1 covers 9 bases. The germline CDR1 and CDR2 sequences are MNHEY and SVGAGI. The CDR3 extends over 13 amino acids. V shed 6 bases, J shed 6 bases, and the junction held 5 bases outside the gene matches. The CDR3 is CASRRGQGHGYTF. The CDR3 DNA is TGTGCCAGCAGACGCGGACAGGGGCATGGCTACACCTTC.

The chain employs TRBV25-1 and TRBJ2-5, with D possibly being TRBD1 (5 bases). V lost 6 bases, J lost 5 bases, and 13 bases lay in between. The length of the CDR3 is 13 residues. Germline CDR1 MGHDK, CDR2 SYGVNS. This CDR3 is CASRAGFQETQYF. The DNA for the CDR3 is TGTGCCAGCAGGGCAGGGTTCCAGGAGACCCAGTACTTC.

This chain joins TRBV6-5 and TRBJ1-5; unclear D gene. V gave up 0 bases and J gave up 5 bases, with 5 bases separating them. Germline CDR1 is MNHEY and CDR2 is SVGAGI. The CDR3 is made up of 13 amino acids. CDR3 amino acids: CASSYSSYQPQHF. CDR3 sequence (DNA): TGTGCCAGCAGTTACTCGTCTTATCAGCCCCAGCATTTT.

In this sample, this clone turned up a few times. V is TRBV4-1 and J is TRBJ1-1; no clear D. Trimming removed 0 bases at V and 0 bases at J, with 8 bases between. From germline, CDR1 is MGHRA and CDR2 YSYEKL. The CDR3 sequence is 15 residues long. The CDR3 nucleotides read TGCGCCAGCAGCCAAGAGCGGTTCCTGAACACTGAAGCTTTCTTT. This encodes CASSQERFLNTEAFF.